The clone carrying this TCR beta chain was observed a handful of times. Constant-segment primers were used for 5'RACE, and the resulting TCR alpha and TCR beta cDNA libraries carried sample barcodes and UMIs. TCRdb reprocessed the 5' RACE reads via MiXCR and lists one record per CDR3 protein. The sample shows about 240,000 distinct CDR3 sequences, 8.5% to 9.5% of them seen only once. The sample belongs to a study of T-cell memory formation after mild COVID-19. The ends were cut back, 9 bases at V and 4 bases at J, with 15 bases in the middle. The CDR3 runs 13 residues. The germline gives CDR1 SGHNT, CDR2 YYREEE (reference sequence).

The sequence was collected from a man aged 18 to 35 who had mild COVID-19 (a few samples of this study predate the infection). Cell type and time point are not known. The chain is built from TRBV5-4 and TRBJ2-3; no definite D call. Sequencing was done on a sample of PBMCs or a T cell subset sorted from them (not recorded which). Here the CDR3 reads CAIPHHGSDTQYF. The CDR3 DNA sequence: TGTGCCATCCCACACCACGGTTCAGATACGCAGTATTTT. The entire variable domain, with the rest obtained from reference TRBV5-4 and TRBJ2-3, is as follows: ETGVTQSPTHLIKTRGQQVTLRCSSQSGHNTVSWYQQALGQGPQFIFQYYREEENGRGNFPPRFSGLQFPNYSSELNVNALELDDSALYLCAIPHHGSDTQYFGPGTRLTVL.